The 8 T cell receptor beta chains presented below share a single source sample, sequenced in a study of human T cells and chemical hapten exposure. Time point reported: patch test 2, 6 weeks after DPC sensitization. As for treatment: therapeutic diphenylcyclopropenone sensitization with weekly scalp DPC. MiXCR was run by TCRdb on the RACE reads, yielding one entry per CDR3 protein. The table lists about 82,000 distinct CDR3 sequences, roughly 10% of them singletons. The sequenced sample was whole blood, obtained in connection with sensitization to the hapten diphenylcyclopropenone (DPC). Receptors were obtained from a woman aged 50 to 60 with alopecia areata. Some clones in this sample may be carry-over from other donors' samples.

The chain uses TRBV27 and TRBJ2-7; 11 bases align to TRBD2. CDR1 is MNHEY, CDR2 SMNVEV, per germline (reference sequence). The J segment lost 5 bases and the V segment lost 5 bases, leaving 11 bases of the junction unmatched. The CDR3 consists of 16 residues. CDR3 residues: CASSRKGTSGANEQYF. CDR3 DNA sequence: TGTGCCAGCAGTAGAAAGGGGACTAGCGGAGCTAACGAGCAGTACTTC.

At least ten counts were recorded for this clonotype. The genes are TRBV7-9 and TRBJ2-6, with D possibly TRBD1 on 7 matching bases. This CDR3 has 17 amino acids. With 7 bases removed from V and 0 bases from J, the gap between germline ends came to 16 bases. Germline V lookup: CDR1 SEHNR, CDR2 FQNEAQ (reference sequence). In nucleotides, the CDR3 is TGTGCCAGCACCCATGGAGGGGGCACCTCTGGGGCCAACGTCCTGACTTTC. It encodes CASTHGGGTSGANVLTF.

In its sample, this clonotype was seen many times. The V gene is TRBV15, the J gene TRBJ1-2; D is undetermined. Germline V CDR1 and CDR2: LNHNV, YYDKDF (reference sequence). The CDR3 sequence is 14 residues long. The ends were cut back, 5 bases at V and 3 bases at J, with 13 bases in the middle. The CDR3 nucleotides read TGTGCCACCAGCGGCCTTACAGAGGACTATGGCTACACCTTC. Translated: CATSGLTEDYGYTF.

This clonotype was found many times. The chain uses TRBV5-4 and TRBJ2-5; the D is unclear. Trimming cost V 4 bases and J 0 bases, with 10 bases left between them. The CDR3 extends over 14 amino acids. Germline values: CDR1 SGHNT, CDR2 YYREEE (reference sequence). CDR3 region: CASSETRYQETQYF. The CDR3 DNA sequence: TGTGCCAGCAGCGAGACACGGTACCAAGAGACCCAGTACTTC.

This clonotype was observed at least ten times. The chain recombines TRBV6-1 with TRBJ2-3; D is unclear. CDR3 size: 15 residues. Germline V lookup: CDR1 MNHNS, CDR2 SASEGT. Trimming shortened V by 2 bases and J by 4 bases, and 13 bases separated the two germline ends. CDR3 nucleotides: TGTGCCAGCAGTGAAAACGCCGGGCTTCCAGATACGCAGTATTTT. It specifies CASSENAGLPDTQYF.

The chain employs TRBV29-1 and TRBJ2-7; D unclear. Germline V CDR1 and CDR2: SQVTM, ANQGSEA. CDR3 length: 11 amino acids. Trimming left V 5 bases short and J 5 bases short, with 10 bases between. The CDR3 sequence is CSVTSAHEQYF. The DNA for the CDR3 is TGCAGCGTTACTTCGGCCCACGAGCAGTACTTC.

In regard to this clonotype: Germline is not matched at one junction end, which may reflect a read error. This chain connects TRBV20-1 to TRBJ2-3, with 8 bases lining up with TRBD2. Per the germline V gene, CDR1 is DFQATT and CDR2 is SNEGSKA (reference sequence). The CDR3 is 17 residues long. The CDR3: CSARDLGGEGLTDTQFF. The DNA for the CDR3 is TGCAGTGCCAGAGATCTCGGGGGGGAGGGCCTCACAGATACGCAGTTTTTT.

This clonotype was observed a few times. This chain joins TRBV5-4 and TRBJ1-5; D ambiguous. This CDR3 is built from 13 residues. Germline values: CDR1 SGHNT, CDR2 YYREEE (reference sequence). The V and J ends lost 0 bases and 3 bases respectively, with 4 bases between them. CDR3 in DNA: TGTGCCAGCAGCTTGGGCCACAATCAGCCCCAGCATTTT. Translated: CASSLGHNQPQHF.